Below are 13 T cell receptor beta chains sequenced from a single sample in a study of T cells in Graves' hyperthyroidism and ophthalmopathy. From RNA transcripts, TCR beta CDR3 regions were amplified. HTBI primers were used for first-round RT-PCR of the TCR CDR3. TCRdb ran MiXCR on the multiplex PCR reads and lists one entry per CDR3 protein. The repertoire holds about 700,000 distinct CDR3 sequences, with about 14% as singletons. Sequencing used blood. The receptors were sampled from a woman aged 18 to 35 with Graves' hyperthyroidism.

This CDR3 reads CASTVASSLLAGGPGQYF. In nucleotides, the CDR3 is TGTGCCAGCACCGTCGCCTCCTCTTTACTAGCGGGAGGGCCGGGGCAGTACTTC. The chain carries TRBV27 and TRBJ2-7, with 13 nucleotides matching TRBD2. Germline CDR1 MNHEY, CDR2 SMNVEV (reference sequence). J gave up 9 bases and V 7 bases, and 21 bases lay outside the gene matches. The CDR3 sequence is 18 residues long.

This clonotype was found many times. This chain connects TRBV7-3 to TRBJ2-3; no reliable D call. Germline V CDR1 and CDR2: SGHTA, FQGTGA. The CDR3 spans 15 residues. Deletions cut 0 bases from V and 3 bases from J, with 10 bases between. The CDR3 sequence is CASSLTYVPTDTQYF. The CDR3 bases are TGTGCCAGCAGCTTAACGTATGTCCCAACAGATACGCAGTATTTT.

This clonotype was observed many times. The J gene is TRBJ2-1, the V gene TRBV15; tentative D call: TRBD2 (5 bases). This CDR3 spans 22 amino acids. The V end lost 0 bases, the J end lost 4 bases, and 31 bases lay between the germline ends. Germline assignment: CDR1 LNHNV and CDR2 YYDKDF (reference sequence). The CDR3 loop is CATSRDSWADPLADGGYNEQFF. CDR3 in DNA: TGTGCCACCAGCAGAGATTCTTGGGCAGATCCGTTGGCGGACGGAGGATACAATGAGCAGTTCTTC.

This chain joins TRBV5-8 and TRBJ1-5, with 7 bases that match TRBD1. Germline CDR1 reads SGHTS; CDR2 reads YDEGEE. This CDR3 has 15 amino acids. J gave up 7 bases and V 7 bases, and 14 bases lay outside the gene matches. The CDR3 bases are TGTGCCAGCCGATACCGGGACAGCGAGAGGCAGCCCCAGCATTTT. Translating it yields CASRYRDSERQPQHF. Full variable domain (rest looked up from reference TRBV5-8 and TRBJ1-5): EAGVTQSPTHLIKTRGQQATLRCSPISGHTSVYWYQQALGLGLQFLLWYDEGEERNRGNFPPRFSGRQFPNYSSELNVNALELEDSALYLCASRYRDSERQPQHFGDGTRLSIL.

This clonotype was observed a handful of times. V gene TRBV27 combines with J gene TRBJ2-7, with 12 positions matching TRBD1. This CDR3 is built from 16 residues. V dropped 3 bases and J dropped 4; count of bases not matched to a gene: 7. Per the germline V gene, CDR1 is MNHEY and CDR2 is SMNVEV (reference sequence). CDR3 DNA: TGTGCCAGCAGTTTCTACCCGGGACAGGGGGCTTACGAGCAGTACTTC. This translates into CASSFYPGQGAYEQYF.

The J gene is TRBJ2-7, the V gene TRBV29-1; 10 bases align to TRBD2. Germline assignment: CDR1 SQVTM and CDR2 ANQGSEA. The V segment lost 5 bases and the J segment 5 bases; nucleotides outside the gene matches: 6. This CDR3 region has 13 residues. CDR3 sequence reads: CSVTSGMGDEQYF. The CDR3 DNA follows: TGCAGCGTTACTAGCGGGATGGGCGACGAGCAGTACTTC.

V gene TRBV9 combines with J gene TRBJ2-7; D might be TRBD1 or TRBD2, each matching 6 bases. Germline V gives CDR1 SGDLS, CDR2 YYNGEE. V lost 4 bases and J lost 2, with 16 bases in between. The CDR3 runs to 15 residues. This CDR3 is CASSPSGATTYEQYF. The CDR3 DNA follows: TGTGCCAGCAGCCCCTCGGGGGCGACTACCTACGAGCAGTACTTC.

This clonotype was counted at least ten times. This chain joins TRBV6-2 or TRBV6-3 and TRBJ1-5, with D unresolved. This CDR3 is built from 17 residues. Between the trimmed V and J ends, which lost 0 bases and 6 bases, there was a span of 18 bases. Germline V gene sequence: CDR1 MNHEY, CDR2 SVGEGT. The CDR3 coding sequence is TGTGCCAGCAGTTACTCGAAGTTCCTGGCGGGAGGTCAGCCCCAGCATTTT. The encoded protein is CASSYSKFLAGGQPQHF.

This clonotype was seen repeatedly, ten times or more. The V gene is TRBV6-6, the J gene TRBJ2-7, with TRBD1 as a possible D gene (7 bases). This CDR3 is 15 amino acids long. Germline V gene lookup returns CDR1 MNHNY and CDR2 SVGAGI (reference sequence). The germline V and J ends were trimmed by 3 bases and 3 bases, with 15 bases remaining between them. The CDR3 DNA follows: TGTGCCAGCAGTTATTCCTCCAGGGGGGTCTACGAGCAGTACTTC. As protein: CASSYSSRGVYEQYF.

This clonotype appeared a few times. This chain joins TRBV6-1 and TRBJ1-2; no clear D gene. V lost 8 bases and J lost 4, with 11 bases in between. Germline CDR1 and CDR2: MNHNS and SASEGT. The CDR3 length is 12 residues. The CDR3 here is CASSLSPYGYTF. CDR3 bases: TGTGCCAGCTCTCTCTCCCCCTATGGCTACACCTTC.

In its sample, this clonotype was seen a few times. This chain uses TRBV18 with TRBJ2-7; possibly TRBD1 or TRBD2 for D (5 bases each). The germline V gene encodes CDR1 KGHSH and CDR2 LQKENI. This CDR3 contains 11 residues. V lost 8 bases to trimming and J lost 5 bases, with 10 bases between them. CDR3: CASREGDEQYF. The CDR3 region has the DNA TGTGCCAGCCGGGAAGGGGACGAGCAGTACTTC.

The chain uses TRBV24-1 and TRBJ2-6, with unresolved D. Germline values: CDR1 KGHDR, CDR2 SFDVKD. The CDR3 extends over 13 amino acids. Trimming stripped 3 bases from V and 4 bases from J, with 3 bases between. The CDR3 protein is CATSDGGANVLTF. CDR3 bases: TGTGCCACCAGTGATGGGGGGGCCAACGTCCTGACTTTC.

The chain links TRBV4-2 to TRBJ2-3; TRBD2 matches at 10 bases. This CDR3 region has 17 residues. The V and J ends lost 4 bases and 5 bases, in that order; junction bases with no gene match: 12. Looked up from germline, CDR1 is LGHNA and CDR2 is YNFKEQ. As DNA, the CDR3 is TGTGCCAGCAGCCCCAGTCTCCTAGCGGGAGTTGGAGATACGCAGTATTTT. It encodes CASSPSLLAGVGDTQYF.